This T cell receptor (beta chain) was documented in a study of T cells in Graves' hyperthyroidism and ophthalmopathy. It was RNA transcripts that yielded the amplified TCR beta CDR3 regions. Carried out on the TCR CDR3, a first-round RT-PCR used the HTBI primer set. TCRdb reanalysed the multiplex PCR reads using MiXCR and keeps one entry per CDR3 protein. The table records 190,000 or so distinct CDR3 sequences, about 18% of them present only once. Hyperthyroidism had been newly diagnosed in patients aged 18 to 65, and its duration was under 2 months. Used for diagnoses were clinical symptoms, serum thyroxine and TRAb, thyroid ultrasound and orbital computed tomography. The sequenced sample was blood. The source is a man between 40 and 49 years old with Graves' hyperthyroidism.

The CDR3 here is CASSLAASSGQETQYF. CDR3 in DNA: TGCGCCAGCAGCTTGGCCGCGTCTAGCGGCCAAGAGACCCAGTACTTC. The genes are TRBV5-1 and TRBJ2-5; 7 bases map to TRBD2. The CDR3 has 16 residues. With 0 bases clipped from V and 1 base from J, the junction kept 6 bases outside the gene matches. Germline CDR1 reads SGHRS; CDR2 reads YFSETQ.